Reported below is one T cell receptor (beta chain). In the study's own analysis: Nucleated cell counts were estimated from reference gene primer amplification. This table comes from immunoSEQ multiplex PCR, and its TCRdb copy is limited to in-frame clones, with some not included. V, J and clone size derive from that table, while D and trimming were established from the DNA sequence. This table holds 140,000 or so clones, around 80% found once. The entry originates in a study of blood T cell repertoires in COVID-19. Study-wide background: Some COVID-19 samples were acute and others convalescent; all came from the United States, Italy and Spain. PBMCs, B-cell-depleted T cells, or T cells were the source of the cDNA or gDNA that made up the material.

The CDR3 runs to 16 residues. Germline values: CDR1 WSHSY, CDR2 SAAADI. With 3 bases clipped from V and 6 bases from J, the junction kept 12 bases outside the gene matches. Sequencing was done on a sample of peripheral blood. The sequence was obtained from a man between 65 and 80 years old who had recovered from COVID-19. The chain joins TRBV10-2 to TRBJ2-5; 8 bases align to TRBD2. CDR3 sequence (DNA): TGCGCCAGCAGTGAAAGGAGCGGGAGCCCAGGAAAGACCCAGTACTTC. It yields the protein CASSERSGSPGKTQYF.